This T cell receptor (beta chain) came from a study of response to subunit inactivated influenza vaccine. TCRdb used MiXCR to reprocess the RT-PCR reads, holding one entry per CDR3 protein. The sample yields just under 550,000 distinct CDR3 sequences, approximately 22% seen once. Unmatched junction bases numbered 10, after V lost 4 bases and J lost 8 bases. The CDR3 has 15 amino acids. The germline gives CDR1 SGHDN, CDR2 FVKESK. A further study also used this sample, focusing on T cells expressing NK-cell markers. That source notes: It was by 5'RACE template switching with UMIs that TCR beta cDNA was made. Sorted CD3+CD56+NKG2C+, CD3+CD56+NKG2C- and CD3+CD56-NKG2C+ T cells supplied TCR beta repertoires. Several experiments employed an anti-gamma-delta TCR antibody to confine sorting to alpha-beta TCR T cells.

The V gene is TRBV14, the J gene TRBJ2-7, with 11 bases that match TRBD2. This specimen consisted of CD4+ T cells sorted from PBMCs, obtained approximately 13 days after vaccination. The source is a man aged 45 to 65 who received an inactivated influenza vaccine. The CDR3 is CASSPLGLAVLQQYF. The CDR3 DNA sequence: TGTGCCAGCAGCCCATTGGGACTAGCGGTTTTGCAGCAGTACTTC.